Each of the 16 T cell receptor beta chains below was sequenced from the same sample in a study of OX40 agonist ivuxolimab in advanced cancers. Produced via immunoSEQ multiplex PCR; TCRdb's table is partial and in-frame only. The table shows 57,000 or so clones, with under 95% occurring only once. The sequencing here drew on CD4+ or CD8+ T cells sorted from blood, taken in a trial of the OX40 agonist ivuxolimab. These receptors came from an adult with an advanced solid tumor such as melanoma, head and neck, liver or kidney cancer.

The V gene is TRBV5-1, the J gene TRBJ2-7; tentative D call: TRBD1 (5 bases). This CDR3 has 13 residues. Trimming took 2 bases from V and 6 from J, leaving 12 bases between them. Germline V gene lookup returns CDR1 SGHRS and CDR2 YFSETQ. The DNA for the CDR3 is TGCGCCAGCAGCTTTTCAGGGCAGCCCGAGCAGTACTTC. It translates to CASSFSGQPEQYF.

The genes are TRBV2 and TRBJ1-4, with no clear D. The CDR3 consists of 14 residues. Trimming pared 1 base from V and 4 bases from J, leaving 7 bases between. Germline V gives CDR1 SNHLY, CDR2 FYNNEI. The CDR3 sequence: CASSEGRINEKLFF. The DNA for the CDR3 is TGTGCCAGCAGTGAAGGACGGATTAATGAAAAACTGTTTTTT.

This clone was counted once. This chain links TRBV6-6 with TRBJ2-7, with 7 bases matching TRBD2. Germline V gene lookup returns CDR1 MNHNY and CDR2 SVGAGI (reference sequence). The junction had 2 bases not matched to a gene; V was cut back by 6 bases and J by 0 bases. The CDR3 covers 13 residues. CDR3 loop: CASSPSGSYEQYF. In nucleotides, the CDR3 is TGTGCCAGCAGCCCTAGCGGCTCCTACGAGCAGTACTTC.

The chain employs TRBV5-1 and TRBJ2-7, with a weak D call TRBD2 (5 bases). V lost 3 bases and J 5 bases, leaving 18 bases between the germline ends. Germline CDR1 SGHRS, CDR2 YFSETQ. This CDR3 spans 15 amino acids. CDR3 nucleotide sequence: TGCGCCAGCAGCTCCGTTTCGGGGTCCCTCCACGAGCAGTACTTC. It codes for CASSSVSGSLHEQYF.

This clone was recorded only once. The genes are TRBV11-3 and TRBJ2-5; no reliable D call. V gave up 1 base and J gave up 7 bases, with 7 bases separating them. Looked up from germline, CDR1 is SGHNT and CDR2 is YENEEA. This CDR3 region has 12 residues. CDR3 sequence reads: CASSLGSRTQYF. In nucleotides, the CDR3 is TGTGCCAGCAGCTTAGGTAGCCGGACCCAGTACTTC.

CDR3 coding DNA: TGCGCCAGCAGTGATGGTCAGGCTAAAAACATTCAGTACTTC. Protein: CASSDGQAKNIQYF. V and J are TRBV10-1 and TRBJ2-4; D ambiguous. The CDR3 totals 14 residues. V was pared by 3 bases and J by 4 bases, with 10 bases between. Germline CDR1 reads WNHNN; CDR2 reads SYGVQD (reference sequence).

This clone was picked up one time. The chain carries TRBV29-1 and TRBJ2-1; 7 bases are a match to TRBD2. The germline V gene encodes CDR1 SQVTM and CDR2 ANQGSEA. The CDR3 runs 12 residues. V trimming: 6 bases; J trimming: 5 bases; junction bases outside the gene matches: 4. CDR3 DNA: TGCAGCGTCAGGACTAGTAACAATGAGCAGTTCTTC. Translated, it gives CSVRTSNNEQFF.

The chain uses TRBV30 and TRBJ1-3; D not certain. The CDR3 is 14 amino acids. Trimming removed 3 bases at V and 0 bases at J, with 9 bases between. Germline CDR1 reads GTSNPN; CDR2 reads SVGIG (reference sequence). The CDR3 bases are TGTGCCTGGAGAGATTGGAGCTCTGGAAACACCATATATTTT. Its protein is CAWRDWSSGNTIYF.

The V and J genes are TRBV5-1 and TRBJ2-4; TRBD2 matches at 13 bases. Germline trimming cut 4 bases from V and 9 bases from J; bases unmatched to any gene: 7. There are 15 residues in the CDR3. From germline, CDR1 is SGHRS and CDR2 YFSETQ. The CDR3 is CASSVGLAGDPIQYF. The DNA of the CDR3 is TGCGCCAGCAGCGTCGGACTAGCGGGAGACCCCATTCAGTACTTC.

The chain recombines TRBV28 with TRBJ2-7; perhaps TRBD2 as D (6 bases). The germline V gene has CDR1 MDHEN and CDR2 SYDVKM. The CDR3 is 13 residues long. V lost 5 bases to trimming and J lost 3 bases, with 11 bases between them. This CDR3 reads CASSPNSGYEQYF. The CDR3, as DNA: TGTGCCAGCAGTCCAAATAGCGGCTACGAGCAGTACTTC.

The chain links TRBV2 to TRBJ2-5; 9 positions agree with TRBD1. V lost 6 bases to trimming and J lost 5 bases; unmatched junction nucleotides: 7. The CDR3 extends over 14 amino acids. Germline V gene lookup returns CDR1 SNHLY and CDR2 FYNNEI. DNA for the CDR3: TGTGCCAGCAGCTTGGACAGGGGCGGCGAGACCCAGTACTTC. Translated: CASSLDRGGETQYF. The whole variable domain, filled in from reference TRBV2 and TRBJ2-5, reads EPEVTQTPSHQVTQMGQEVILRCVPISNHLYFYWYRQILGQKVEFLVSFYNNEISEKSEIFDDQFSVERPDGSNFTLKIRSTKLEDSAMYFCASSLDRGGETQYFGPGTRLLVL.

The chain couples TRBV7-3 to TRBJ2-1, with a tentative D call TRBD1 (5 bases). The V and J ends lost 5 bases and 3 bases respectively, with 11 bases between them. Germline V gives CDR1 SGHTA, CDR2 FQGTGA. CDR3 size: 14 residues. Written as DNA, the CDR3 is TGTGCCAGCAGCATAAGCAGGGACTACAATGAGCAGTTCTTC. It codes for CASSISRDYNEQFF.

The genes are TRBV5-1 and TRBJ1-4, with a weak D call TRBD1 (6 bases). The V end was cut by 4 bases, the J end by 2 bases, with 15 bases between. CDR3 length: 16 residues. The germline gives CDR1 SGHRS, CDR2 YFSETQ. Here the CDR3 reads CASSRGAGWTNEKLFF. CDR3 bases: TGCGCCAGCAGCAGGGGGGCAGGGTGGACTAATGAAAAACTGTTTTTT.

This clone was seen a single time. The chain combines TRBV7-2 with TRBJ2-7; D is uncertain. Germline assignment: CDR1 SGHTA and CDR2 FQGNSA. V lost 5 bases, J lost 7 bases, and 15 bases lay in between. The CDR3 has 13 amino acids. The CDR3 region is CASSPSPQREQYF. CDR3 nucleotides: TGTGCCAGCAGCCCATCCCCCCAACGGGAGCAGTACTTC.

This clone was counted between two and nine times. The chain carries TRBV5-1 and TRBJ1-2, with D possibly TRBD1 on 5 matching bases. The CDR3 has 14 residues. V was pared by 2 bases and J by 0 bases, with 8 bases between. Germline assignment: CDR1 SGHRS and CDR2 YFSETQ. The CDR3 coding sequence is TGCGCCAGCAGCTTTGGGACGGCTAACTATGGCTACACCTTC. Translation: CASSFGTANYGYTF.

The V and J genes are TRBV28 and TRBJ2-7, with D perhaps matching TRBD2 (5 bases). The ends were cut back, 2 bases at V and 1 base at J, with 12 bases in the middle. The CDR3 is 15 residues long. The V gene's germline CDR1 is MDHEN and CDR2 SYDVKM. CDR3 residues: CASSLGGSVSYEQYF. DNA for the CDR3: TGTGCCAGCAGTTTAGGTGGGAGCGTTTCCTACGAGCAGTACTTC.